The rows below give T cell receptor beta chains drawn from one sample of a study of CD8 T cells in ankylosing spondylitis. TCRdb analysed the 5' RACE reads with MiXCR anew, one entry per CDR3 protein. The sample carries a few hundred thousand distinct CDR3 sequences, 15% to 20% recorded once. The sample taken for sequencing was blood, either unsorted or a sorted T cell fraction (not recorded which). The receptors here all came from a male donor with ankylosing spondylitis or in good health (not recorded which). Each CDR3 is given with its conserved first and last residue. The order of the fields is D gene, J gene, clone size, V gene, CDR3 DNA, CDR3 protein. A D gene is named only where the DNA matches it firmly. Not every row has a clone size; where given, it reads once, few, many or a size class.

d_call: TRBD2
j_call: TRBJ2-1
clone_size: .
v_call: TRBV19
cdr3_nt: TGTGCCAGTAGTATAGGACTAGCCGAATTTGAGGATGAGCAGTTCTTC
cdr3_aa: CASSIGLAEFEDEQFF

d_call: TRBD1
j_call: TRBJ2-2
clone_size: .
v_call: TRBV4-1
cdr3_nt: TGCGCCAGCAGCCAAGATAGGGACAGGCCGAACACCGGGGAGCTGTTTTTT
cdr3_aa: CASSQDRDRPNTGELFF

d_call: TRBD1
j_call: TRBJ2-5
clone_size: .
v_call: TRBV20-1
cdr3_nt: TGCAGTGCCCCTTGGACAGGGAAAGAGACCCAGTACTTC
cdr3_aa: CSAPWTGKETQYF

d_call: TRBD1
j_call: TRBJ2-1
clone_size: many
v_call: TRBV5-1
cdr3_nt: TGCGCCAGCAGCGCCGGGACAGGTCCTAATGAGCAGTTCTTC
cdr3_aa: CASSAGTGPNEQFF

d_call: .
j_call: TRBJ2-2
clone_size: few
v_call: TRBV5-5
cdr3_nt: TGTGCCAGCAGGCCCGGCGGGTCAGTGAACACCGGGGAGCTGTTTTTT
cdr3_aa: CASRPGGSVNTGELFF

d_call: .
j_call: TRBJ2-7
clone_size: .
v_call: TRBV6-1
cdr3_nt: TGTGCCAGCAGATCAACTAGTTTCTACGAGCAGTACTTC
cdr3_aa: CASRSTSFYEQYF

d_call: .
j_call: TRBJ2-2
clone_size: once
v_call: TRBV12-3/TRBV12-4
cdr3_nt: TGTGCCAGCAGCCGAACCTACGGGGAGCTGTTTTTT
cdr3_aa: CASSRTYGELFF

d_call: TRBD1
j_call: TRBJ1-2
clone_size: many
v_call: TRBV27
cdr3_nt: TGTGCCAGCAGTGCCGGGACAGGGACTGGCTACACCTTC
cdr3_aa: CASSAGTGTGYTF

d_call: TRBD2
j_call: TRBJ2-3
clone_size: few
v_call: TRBV15
cdr3_nt: TGTGCCACCAGCTCAGCCTTGGGGGGGGGAGGCACAGATACGCAGTATTTT
cdr3_aa: CATSSALGGGGTDTQYF

d_call: TRBD2
j_call: TRBJ2-1
clone_size: few
v_call: TRBV7-9
cdr3_nt: TGTGCCAGCAGCCCACCGGGACTAGCGAACAACAATGAGCAGTTCTTC
cdr3_aa: CASSPPGLANNNEQFF

d_call: .
j_call: TRBJ2-2
clone_size: .
v_call: TRBV29-1
cdr3_nt: TGCAGCGCTACGGGGGCCGGGGAGCTGTTTTTT
cdr3_aa: CSATGAGELFF

d_call: TRBD1
j_call: TRBJ2-1
clone_size: few
v_call: TRBV4-1
cdr3_nt: TGCGCCAGCAGCCAAGAAGGACAGGGGGTGGACAATGAGCAGTTCTTC
cdr3_aa: CASSQEGQGVDNEQFF

d_call: .
j_call: TRBJ1-4
clone_size: .
v_call: TRBV7-9
cdr3_nt: TGTGCCAGCAGCCGAAGACAGCCGGAGGATGAAAAACTGTTTTTT
cdr3_aa: CASSRRQPEDEKLFF

d_call: .
j_call: TRBJ2-1
clone_size: .
v_call: TRBV5-5
cdr3_nt: TGTGCCAGCAGCTTGAGGACGGATTCCTACAATGAGCAGTTCTTC
cdr3_aa: CASSLRTDSYNEQFF

d_call: .
j_call: TRBJ2-7
clone_size: many
v_call: TRBV6-1
cdr3_nt: TGTGCCAGCTCCCAAAAGGGCCACGAGCAGTACTTC
cdr3_aa: CASSQKGHEQYF

d_call: .
j_call: TRBJ2-7
clone_size: .
v_call: TRBV20-1
cdr3_nt: TGCAGTGCTAGGCCCCGGGACTTCGGTAGCTCCTACGAGCAGTACTTC
cdr3_aa: CSARPRDFGSSYEQYF

d_call: .
j_call: TRBJ2-1
clone_size: few
v_call: TRBV29-1
cdr3_nt: TGCAGCGTTGATCTGCGGCGAAGCTCCTACAATGAGCAGTTCTTC
cdr3_aa: CSVDLRRSSYNEQFF

d_call: TRBD1
j_call: TRBJ1-1
clone_size: many
v_call: TRBV2
cdr3_nt: TGTGCCAGCAGACCTCCGACAGGGAGGGGGATATTGAGCACTGAAGCTTTCTTT
cdr3_aa: CASRPPTGRGILSTEAFF

d_call: .
j_call: TRBJ1-3
clone_size: few
v_call: TRBV7-9
cdr3_nt: TGTGCCAGCAGCGGGCCGACAGCGTCAACCTCTGGAAACACCATATATTTT
cdr3_aa: CASSGPTASTSGNTIYF